Sequencing of this T cell receptor beta chain was carried out in a study of blood T cell repertoires in COVID-19. Overall study: Samples came from the United States, Italy and Spain, spanning acute and convalescent COVID-19. PBMCs, B-cell-depleted T cells, or T cells were the source of the cDNA or gDNA that made up the material.

In the original workflow: Counts of nucleated cells, estimated from reference gene primer amplification, were obtained. Libraries were prepared by immunoSEQ multiplex PCR; TCRdb keeps only in-frame clonotypes and omits some of them. Clone size and the V and J calls come from that table; the DNA yielded D and trimming. The sample records 25,000 to 30,000 clones, 72% being singletons. V lost 7 bases and J lost 1, with 11 bases in between. Germline CDR1 SNHLY, CDR2 FYNNEI. The CDR3 runs 14 residues. The receptor was isolated from a boy under 10 years old with active or convalescent COVID-19. Sample: peripheral blood. The gene calls are TRBV2 and TRBJ1-5, with D uncertain. The CDR3 here is CASTDRGSNQPQHF. The DNA of the CDR3 is TGTGCCAGCACAGATAGAGGAAGCAATCAGCCCCAGCATTTT.